This T cell receptor (beta chain) was captured in a study of blood T cell repertoires in COVID-19. At the level of the study: In each case, the material was cDNA or gDNA derived from T cells, B-cell-depleted T cells, or PBMCs.

This clone was counted a single time. A read error may produce the germline difference seen at one junction end. The CDR3 covers 11 residues. Germline lookup yields CDR1 ENHRY and CDR2 SYGVKD. Clones were sequenced by immunoSEQ multiplex PCR, and TCRdb holds only the in-frame ones, with some missing. Found here are 95,000 to 150,000 clones, 80% to 85% of them singletons; the top ten hold around 4.2%. The receptor's source is a woman aged 30 to 39 who had recovered from COVID-19. The chain is built from TRBV10-3 and TRBJ2-7; D perhaps matches TRBD2 (6 bases). Sequenced input: PBMCs or T cells enriched from blood (not recorded which). CDR3 amino acids: CAISEGTVGLF. In DNA form, the CDR3 reads TGTGCCATCAGTGAGGGGACCGTTGGACTATTC.